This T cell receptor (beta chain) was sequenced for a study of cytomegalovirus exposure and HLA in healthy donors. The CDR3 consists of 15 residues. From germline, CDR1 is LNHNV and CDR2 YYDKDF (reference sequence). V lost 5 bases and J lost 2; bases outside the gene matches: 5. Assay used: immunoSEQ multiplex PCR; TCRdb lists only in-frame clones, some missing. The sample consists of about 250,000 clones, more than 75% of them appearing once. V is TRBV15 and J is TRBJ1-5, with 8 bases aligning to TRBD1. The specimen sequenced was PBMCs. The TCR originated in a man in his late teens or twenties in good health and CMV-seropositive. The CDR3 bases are TGTGCCACCAGCCCTCAGACAGGGGGCAATCAGCCCCAGCATTTT. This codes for CATSPQTGGNQPQHF.